Listed below are T cell receptor beta chains from one sample, sequenced in a study of blood T cell repertoires in COVID-19. The repertoire was sequenced with immunoSEQ multiplex PCR; TCRdb's copy has only in-frame clones and lacks some. The sample holds 210,000 or so clones, approximately 91% seen once. Sequenced input: peripheral blood. Receptors originate from a woman aged 35 to 49 who had recovered from COVID-19. The CDR3 runs from the conserved cysteine through the conserved F or W. The D gene is left open where the match is weak. A row's size may be missing; if present it is once, few, many or a size class.

J: TRBJ2-5
V: TRBV5-1
D: TRBD1
size: .
CDR3: CASSLGQGKETQYF

J: TRBJ2-3
V: TRBV9
D: TRBD1
size: .
CDR3: CASSPTGTGVDADTQYF

J: TRBJ2-4
V: TRBV11-2
D: TRBD2
size: .
CDR3: CASSTSSGGNIQYF

J: TRBJ2-1
V: TRBV5-1
D: .
size: .
CDR3: CASSLVLASNEQFF

J: TRBJ1-5
V: TRBV19
D: .
size: .
CDR3: CASSNGGGRGQPQHF

J: TRBJ2-6
V: TRBV5-1
D: .
size: .
CDR3: CASGISGANVLTF

J: TRBJ2-5
V: TRBV11-3
D: TRBD1
size: .
CDR3: CASSLGTGGRGTQYF

J: TRBJ2-6
V: TRBV7-2
D: TRBD1
size: .
CDR3: CASSYWDRPSGANVLTF

J: TRBJ1-3
V: TRBV3-1/TRBV3-2
D: TRBD1
size: .
CDR3: CASRPDRAFGNTIYF

J: TRBJ1-5
V: TRBV21-1
D: .
size: .
CDR3: CASSKERGFKAQHF

J: TRBJ2-2
V: TRBV28
D: TRBD2
size: .
CDR3: CASSSPIAGTLTGELFF

J: TRBJ1-3
V: TRBV19
D: .
size: .
CDR3: CASSMGGGAATIYF

J: TRBJ1-2
V: TRBV6-1
D: TRBD1
size: .
CDR3: CASSERGTGSATIYGYTF

J: TRBJ2-1
V: TRBV6-5
D: TRBD2
size: .
CDR3: CASRQGLAGKQFF

J: TRBJ2-1
V: TRBV5-6
D: .
size: .
CDR3: CASSLVLGGSEKYGNEQFF

J: TRBJ1-5
V: TRBV6-5
D: .
size: .
CDR3: CASRSIGREGQPQHF

J: TRBJ2-3
V: TRBV7-6
D: TRBD2
size: .
CDR3: CASSLIVGLGSSDTQYF

J: TRBJ2-5
V: TRBV5-6
D: TRBD1
size: .
CDR3: CASSDTRDSQETQYF

J: TRBJ2-7
V: TRBV6-1
D: .
size: .
CDR3: CASSEWGDEQYF

J: TRBJ1-5
V: TRBV12-5
D: .
size: few
CDR3: CASGLVLEGRNQPQHF

J: TRBJ1-2
V: TRBV28
D: TRBD1
size: .
CDR3: CASRLTGGDYTF

J: TRBJ2-7
V: TRBV28
D: TRBD2
size: .
CDR3: CASSLPLAEYEQYF

J: TRBJ2-7
V: TRBV21-1
D: .
size: .
CDR3: CATGGTVAGGPTYEQYF

J: TRBJ2-7
V: TRBV19
D: TRBD1
size: .
CDR3: CASSSSSGTGSYEQYF

J: TRBJ2-1
V: TRBV6-5
D: TRBD2
size: .
CDR3: CASTQGLAANEQFF

J: TRBJ2-7
V: TRBV27
D: .
size: .
CDR3: CASSFSATNEQYF

J: TRBJ2-5
V: TRBV28
D: .
size: .
CDR3: CASSNRQGYQETQYF

J: TRBJ1-2
V: TRBV19
D: .
size: .
CDR3: CASRPRGAFDGYTF

J: TRBJ1-2
V: TRBV25-1
D: TRBD1
size: .
CDR3: CATTHPRGNNYGYTF

J: TRBJ2-7
V: TRBV7-9
D: .
size: .
CDR3: CASSPPRSYEQYF

J: TRBJ1-3
V: TRBV29-1
D: TRBD1
size: .
CDR3: CSAWDRNSGNTIYF

J: TRBJ2-1
V: TRBV7-9
D: .
size: .
CDR3: CASSDDSSYNEQFF

J: TRBJ2-2
V: TRBV9
D: .
size: .
CDR3: CASSTTDSTGELFF

J: TRBJ2-3
V: TRBV3-1/TRBV3-2
D: .
size: .
CDR3: CASSQVALAGTDTQYF

J: TRBJ1-5
V: TRBV4-3
D: .
size: .
CDR3: CASSPNPTGSYSNQPQHF